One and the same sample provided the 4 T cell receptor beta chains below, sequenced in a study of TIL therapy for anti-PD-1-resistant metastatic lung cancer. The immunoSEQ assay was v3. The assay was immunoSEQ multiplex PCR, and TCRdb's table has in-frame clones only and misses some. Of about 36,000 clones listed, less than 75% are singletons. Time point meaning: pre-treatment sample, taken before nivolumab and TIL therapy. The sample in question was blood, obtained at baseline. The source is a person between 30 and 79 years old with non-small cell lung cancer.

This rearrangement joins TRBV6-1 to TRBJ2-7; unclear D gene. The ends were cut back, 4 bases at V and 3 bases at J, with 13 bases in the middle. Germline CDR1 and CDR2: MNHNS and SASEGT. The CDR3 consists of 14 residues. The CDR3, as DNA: TGTGCCAGCAGTGTGGTACAGAGGCTCTACGAGCAGTACTTC. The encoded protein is CASSVVQRLYEQYF.

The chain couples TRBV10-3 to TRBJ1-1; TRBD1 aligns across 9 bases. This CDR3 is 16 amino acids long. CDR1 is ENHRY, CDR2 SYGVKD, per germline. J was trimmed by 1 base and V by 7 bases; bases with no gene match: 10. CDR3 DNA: TGTGCCATCACCCAGGGACAGGGCGCAGGGAACACTGAAGCTTTCTTT. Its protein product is CAITQGQGAGNTEAFF.

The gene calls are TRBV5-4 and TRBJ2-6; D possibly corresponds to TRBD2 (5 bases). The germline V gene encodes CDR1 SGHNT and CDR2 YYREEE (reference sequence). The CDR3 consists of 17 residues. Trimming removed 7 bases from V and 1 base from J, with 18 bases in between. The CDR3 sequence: CASAPSLPGSGANVLTF. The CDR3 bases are TGTGCCAGCGCCCCAAGCTTACCGGGGTCTGGGGCCAACGTCCTGACTTTC.

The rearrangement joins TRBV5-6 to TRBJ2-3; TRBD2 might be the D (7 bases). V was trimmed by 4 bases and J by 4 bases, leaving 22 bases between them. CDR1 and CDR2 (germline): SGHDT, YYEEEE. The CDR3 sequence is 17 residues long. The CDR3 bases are TGTGCCAGCAGCCGTGCCGTAGGGGGGGGCAGACCAGATACGCAGTATTTT. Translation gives CASSRAVGGGRPDTQYF.